These 12 T cell receptor beta chains share one sample of origin, sequenced in a study of blood T cell repertoires in COVID-19. The assay was immunoSEQ multiplex PCR, and TCRdb's table has in-frame clones only and misses some. The data show about 49,000 clones, about 86% seen once. Specimen: peripheral blood. These receptors came from a woman aged 80 or over with COVID-19, enrolled during active disease.

V gene TRBV28 combines with J gene TRBJ2-7; TRBD2 aligns across 8 bases. In germline, CDR1 is MDHEN, CDR2 SYDVKM. There are 17 residues in the CDR3. The J segment lost 5 bases and the V segment lost 2 bases, leaving 14 bases of the junction unmatched. In DNA, the CDR3 is TGTGCCAGCAGTTTAGAAACTACGGCGGGAGGTTCGGACGAGCAGTACTTC. Translation gives CASSLETTAGGSDEQYF.

This clone was detected only a few times. The chain carries TRBV7-2 and TRBJ1-2; 10 positions match TRBD1. In germline, CDR1 is SGHTA, CDR2 FQGNSA. Trimming took 5 bases from V and 0 from J; bases not matched to a gene: 9. The CDR3 is 17 residues long. The CDR3 sequence: CASSPRQGAQANYGYTF. Written as DNA, the CDR3 is TGTGCCAGCAGCCCACGACAGGGGGCGCAAGCTAACTATGGCTACACCTTC.

The genes are TRBV2 and TRBJ1-5; a possible D gene is TRBD1 (5 bases). The germline V gene has CDR1 SNHLY and CDR2 FYNNEI. CDR3 length equals 15 residues. V was shortened by 7 bases and J by 7 bases, with 20 bases between the two germline ends. CDR3 in amino acids: CASNQNRFGGQPQHF. In DNA, the CDR3 is TGTGCCAGCAACCAAAACAGGTTCGGGGGACAGCCCCAGCATTTT.

Ten or more counts support this clone. The same CDR3 arises from other DNA sequences in this sample as well. Written as DNA, the CDR3 is TGTGCCAGCAGCCGTCAGGCCTACGAGCAGTACTTC. Translated, it gives CASSRQAYEQYF. This sequence joins TRBV3-1 (or the pseudogene TRBV3-2) and TRBJ2-7; no firm D call. CDR1 and CDR2 from the germline V gene are LGHDT and YNNKEL (reference sequence). Between the trimmed V and J ends, which lost 4 bases and 2 bases, there was a span of 6 bases. This CDR3 comprises 12 residues.

The V call is TRBV7-3, the J call TRBJ2-3; 13 positions match TRBD2. The CDR3 extends over 15 amino acids. V dropped 3 bases and J dropped 9; count of bases not matched to a gene: 6. Germline CDR1 reads SGHTA; CDR2 reads FQGTGA. The chain's CDR3 is CASSFIGTSGNTQYF. CDR3 nucleotides: TGTGCCAGCAGCTTTATAGGGACTAGCGGGAACACGCAGTATTTT. Variable domain in full (rest from reference TRBV7-3 and TRBJ2-3): GAGVSQTPSNKVTEKGKYVELRCDPISGHTALYWYRQSLGQGPEFLIYFQGTGAADDSGLPNDRFFAVRPEGSVSTLKIQRTERGDSAVYLCASSFIGTSGNTQYFGPGTRLTVL.

The V and J genes are TRBV5-4 and TRBJ2-1, with 8 bases matching TRBD2. Looked up from germline, CDR1 is SGHNT and CDR2 is YYREEE (reference sequence). The junction had 5 bases not matched to a gene; V was cut back by 0 bases and J by 9 bases. This CDR3 region has 14 residues. CDR3 nucleotide sequence: TGTGCCAGCAGCTTGGTTAGCGGGAAGGTTGAGCAGTTCTTC. Translating it yields CASSLVSGKVEQFF.

V is TRBV11-2 and J is TRBJ2-2; D remains unclear. Deletions cut 5 bases from V and 2 bases from J, with 9 bases between. There are 14 residues in the CDR3. The germline CDR1 and CDR2 sequences are SGHAT and FQNNGV. The CDR3, as DNA: TGTGCCAGCAGCCGCGACACCAACACCGGGGAGCTGTTTTTT. Translating gives CASSRDTNTGELFF.

The rearrangement links TRBV28 to TRBJ1-4; a possible D gene is TRBD1 (5 bases). The CDR3 extends over 15 amino acids. Trimming removed 5 bases at V and 5 bases at J, with 15 bases between. Germline CDR1 is MDHEN and CDR2 is SYDVKM. CDR3 nucleotide sequence: TGTGCCAGCAGTCCCGGAGGGACTGAGAATGAAAAACTGTTTTTT. It is translated as CASSPGGTENEKLFF.

This clone showed up just once. An end of the junction does not agree with germline; a read error may underlie this. Here the CDR3 DNA reads TGTGCTAGCAGCTTAGACCTAGGACAGGAGGAGGTCTTC. Protein product: CASSLDLGQEEVF. The chain recombines TRBV7-7 with TRBJ2-1; 7 nucleotides match TRBD1. CDR3 length: 13 residues. In germline, CDR1 is SSHAT, CDR2 FNYEAQ (reference sequence).

The V and J genes are TRBV7-2 and TRBJ2-1, with D unclear. Germline V gene lookup returns CDR1 SGHTA and CDR2 FQGNSA. The CDR3 consists of 13 residues. V was pared by 1 base and J by 8 bases, with 9 bases between. This CDR3 reads CASSLGRRYEQFF. The CDR3 DNA reads as TGTGCCAGCAGCTTAGGTCGGCGGTATGAGCAGTTCTTC.

The rearrangement joins TRBV2 to TRBJ1-2; 8 bases fit TRBD1. The CDR3 runs to 11 residues. V lost 11 bases to trimming and J lost 4 bases; unmatched junction nucleotides: 3. Germline values: CDR1 SNHLY, CDR2 FYNNEI. CDR3 sequence reads: CADDRGYGYTF. The CDR3 bases are TGTGCCGACGACAGGGGCTATGGCTACACCTTC.

V and J are TRBV19 and TRBJ1-4; D may be TRBD1 (6 bases). Trimming stripped 3 bases from V and 14 bases from J, with 13 bases between. The CDR3 loop spans 12 amino acids. Germline CDR1 is LNHDA and CDR2 is SQIVND (reference sequence). The DNA for the CDR3 is TGTGCCAGTAGTATCCAACAGGGCCAGCTGTTTTTT. Translating gives CASSIQQGQLFF.